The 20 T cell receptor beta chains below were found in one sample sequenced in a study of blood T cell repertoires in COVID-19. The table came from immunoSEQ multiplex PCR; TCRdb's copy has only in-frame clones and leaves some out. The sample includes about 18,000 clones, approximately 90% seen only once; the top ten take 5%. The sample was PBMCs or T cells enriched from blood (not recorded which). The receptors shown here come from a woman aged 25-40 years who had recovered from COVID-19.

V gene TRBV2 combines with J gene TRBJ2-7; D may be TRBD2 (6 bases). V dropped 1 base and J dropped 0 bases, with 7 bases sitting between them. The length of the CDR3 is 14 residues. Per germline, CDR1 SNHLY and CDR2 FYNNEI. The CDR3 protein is CASSEVGGSYEQYF. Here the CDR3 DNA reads TGTGCCAGCAGTGAAGTGGGGGGCTCCTACGAGCAGTACTTC.

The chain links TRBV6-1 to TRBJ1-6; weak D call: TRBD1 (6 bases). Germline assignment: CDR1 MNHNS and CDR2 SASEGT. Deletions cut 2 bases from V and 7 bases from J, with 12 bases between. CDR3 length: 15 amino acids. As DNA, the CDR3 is TGTGCCAGCAGTGAAAGGGGGTATGGGAATTCACCCCTCCACTTT. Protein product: CASSERGYGNSPLHF.

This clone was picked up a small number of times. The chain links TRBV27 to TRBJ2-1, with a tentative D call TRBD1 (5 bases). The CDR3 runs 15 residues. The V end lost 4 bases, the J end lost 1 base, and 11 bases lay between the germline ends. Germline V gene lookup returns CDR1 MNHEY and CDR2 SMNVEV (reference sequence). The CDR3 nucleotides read TGTGCCAGCAGTTCAGGGTTAGCTTCCTACAATGAGCAGTTCTTC. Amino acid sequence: CASSSGLASYNEQFF.

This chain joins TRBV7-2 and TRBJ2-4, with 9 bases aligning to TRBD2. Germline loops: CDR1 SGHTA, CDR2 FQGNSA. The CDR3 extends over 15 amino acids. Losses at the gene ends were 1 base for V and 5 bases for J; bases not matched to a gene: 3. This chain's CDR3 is CASSLVRGGQNIQYF. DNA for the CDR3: TGTGCCAGCAGCTTAGTGCGGGGGGGTCAAAACATTCAGTACTTC.

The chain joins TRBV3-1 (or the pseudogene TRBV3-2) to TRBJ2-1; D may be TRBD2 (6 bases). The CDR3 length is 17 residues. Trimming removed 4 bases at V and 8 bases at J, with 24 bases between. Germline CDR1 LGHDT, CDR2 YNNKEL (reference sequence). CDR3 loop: CASSRQIRETRRDEQFF. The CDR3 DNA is TGTGCCAGCAGCCGTCAGATCCGGGAGACACGTAGGGATGAGCAGTTCTTC.

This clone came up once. Here the CDR3 DNA reads TGTGCCAGCAGTTTTCTACTTCGACAGGGGGCTTTTCAAGATACGCAGTATTTT. It translates to CASSFLLRQGAFQDTQYF. The genes are TRBV27 and TRBJ2-3; 10 bases are shared with TRBD1. Germline V gene lookup returns CDR1 MNHEY and CDR2 SMNVEV (reference sequence). The length of the CDR3 is 18 residues. J lost 5 bases, V lost 3 bases, and 14 bases had no gene match.

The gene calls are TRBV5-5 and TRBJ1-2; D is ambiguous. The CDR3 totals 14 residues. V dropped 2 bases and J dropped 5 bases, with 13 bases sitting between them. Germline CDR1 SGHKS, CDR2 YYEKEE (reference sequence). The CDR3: CASSFQRGPYGYTF. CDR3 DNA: TGTGCCAGCAGCTTCCAGAGAGGGCCTTATGGCTACACCTTC.

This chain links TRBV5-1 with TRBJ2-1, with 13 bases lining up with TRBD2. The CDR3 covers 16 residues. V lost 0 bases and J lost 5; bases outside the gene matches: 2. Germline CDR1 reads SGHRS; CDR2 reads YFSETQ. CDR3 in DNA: TGCGCCAGCAGCTTGGGGACTAGCGGGGGTCACAATGAGCAGTTCTTC. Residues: CASSLGTSGGHNEQFF.

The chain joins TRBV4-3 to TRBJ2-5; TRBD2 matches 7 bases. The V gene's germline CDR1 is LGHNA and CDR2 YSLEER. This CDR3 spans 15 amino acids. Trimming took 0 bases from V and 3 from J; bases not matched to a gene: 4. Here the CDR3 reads CASSQEWGREETQYF. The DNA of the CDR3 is TGCGCCAGCAGCCAAGAGTGGGGGAGGGAAGAGACCCAGTACTTC.

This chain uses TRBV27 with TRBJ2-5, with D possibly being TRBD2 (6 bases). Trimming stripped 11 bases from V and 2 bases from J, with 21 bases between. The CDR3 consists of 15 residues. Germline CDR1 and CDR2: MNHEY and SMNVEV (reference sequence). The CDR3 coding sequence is TGTGCCTCCAGCCCCCGGGAGTCCTTACAAGAGACCCAGTACTTC. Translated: CASSPRESLQETQYF.

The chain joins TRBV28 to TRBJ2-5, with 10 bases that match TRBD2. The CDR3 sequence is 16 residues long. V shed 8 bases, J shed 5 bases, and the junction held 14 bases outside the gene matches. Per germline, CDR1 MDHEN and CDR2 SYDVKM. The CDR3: CASSRQASGGSETQYF. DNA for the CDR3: TGTGCCAGCTCCCGGCAGGCTAGCGGGGGCTCCGAGACCCAGTACTTC.

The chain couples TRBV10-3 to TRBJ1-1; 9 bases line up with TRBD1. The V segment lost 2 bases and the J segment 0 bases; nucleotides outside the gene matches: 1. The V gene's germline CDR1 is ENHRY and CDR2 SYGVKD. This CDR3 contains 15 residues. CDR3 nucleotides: TGTGCCATCAGTGAGGGGACAGGGATGAACACTGAAGCTTTCTTT. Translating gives CAISEGTGMNTEAFF.

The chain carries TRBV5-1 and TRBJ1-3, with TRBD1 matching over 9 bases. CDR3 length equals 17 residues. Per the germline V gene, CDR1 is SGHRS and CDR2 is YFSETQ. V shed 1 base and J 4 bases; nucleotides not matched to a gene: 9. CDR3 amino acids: CASSLQGGQGTGNTIYF. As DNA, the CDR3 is TGCGCCAGCAGCTTGCAAGGCGGACAGGGGACAGGAAACACCATATATTTT.

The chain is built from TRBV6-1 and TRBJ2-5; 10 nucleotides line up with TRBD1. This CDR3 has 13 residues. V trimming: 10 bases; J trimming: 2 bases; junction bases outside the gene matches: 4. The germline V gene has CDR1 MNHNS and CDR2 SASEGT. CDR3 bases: TGTGCCACCAGGACAGGGGGGCAAGAGACCCAGTACTTC. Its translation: CATRTGGQETQYF.

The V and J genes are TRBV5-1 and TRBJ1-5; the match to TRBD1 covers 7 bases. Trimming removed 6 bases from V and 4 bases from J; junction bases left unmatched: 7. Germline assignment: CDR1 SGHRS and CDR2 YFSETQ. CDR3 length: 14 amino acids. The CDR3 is CASNPGQVNQPQHF. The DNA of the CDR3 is TGCGCCAGCAATCCCGGACAGGTGAATCAGCCCCAGCATTTT.

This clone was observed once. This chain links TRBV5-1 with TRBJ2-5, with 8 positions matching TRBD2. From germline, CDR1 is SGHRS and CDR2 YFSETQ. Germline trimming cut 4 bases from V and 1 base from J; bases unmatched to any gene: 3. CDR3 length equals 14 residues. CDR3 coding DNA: TGCGCCAGCAGCGCCGGGACTAGCCAAGAGACCCAGTACTTC. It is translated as CASSAGTSQETQYF. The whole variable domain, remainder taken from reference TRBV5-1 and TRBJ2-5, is KAGVTQTPRYLIKTRGQQVTLSCSPISGHRSVSWYQQTPGQGLQFLFEYFSETQRNKGNFPGRFSGRQFSNSRSEMNVSTLELGDSALYLCASSAGTSQETQYFGPGTRLLVL.

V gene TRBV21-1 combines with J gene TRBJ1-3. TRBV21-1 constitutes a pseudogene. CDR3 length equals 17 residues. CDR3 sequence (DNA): TGTGCCAGCAGCTCCCCCGAAGAACGGGGGACTGGAAACACCATATATTTT. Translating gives CASSSPEERGTGNTIYF.

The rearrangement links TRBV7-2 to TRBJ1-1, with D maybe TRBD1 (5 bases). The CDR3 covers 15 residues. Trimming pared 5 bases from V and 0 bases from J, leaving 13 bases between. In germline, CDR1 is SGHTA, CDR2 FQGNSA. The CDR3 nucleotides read TGTGCCAGCAGCCTACCGAGACAGTTGAACACTGAAGCTTTCTTT. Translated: CASSLPRQLNTEAFF.

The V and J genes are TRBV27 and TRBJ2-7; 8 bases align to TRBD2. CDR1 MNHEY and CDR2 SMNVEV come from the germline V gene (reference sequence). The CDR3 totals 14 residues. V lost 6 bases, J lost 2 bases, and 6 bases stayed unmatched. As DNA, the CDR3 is TGTGCCAGCAGCAAGGAGGGACTAGCCTACGAGCAGTACTTC. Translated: CASSKEGLAYEQYF.

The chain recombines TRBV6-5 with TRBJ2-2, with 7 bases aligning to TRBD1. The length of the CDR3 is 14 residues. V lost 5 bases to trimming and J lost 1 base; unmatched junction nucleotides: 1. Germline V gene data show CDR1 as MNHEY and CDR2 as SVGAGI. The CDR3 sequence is CASSRTGNTGELFF. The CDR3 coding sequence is TGTGCCAGCAGTCGGACAGGGAACACCGGGGAGCTGTTTTTT.